This T cell receptor (beta chain) was identified in a study of tumor and adjacent non-tumor tissue in lung cancer (dated by TCRdb to 2017 to 2018). For the study in its entirety: Of the cohort, more than ten patients had adenocarcinoma, 2 had squamous cell carcinoma and 1 had small cell lung cancer. The 15 enrolled patients, of whom approximately 10 were men and 5 were women, were aged about 31 to 85 years and were diagnosed with TNM stage I to III disease. A total of 95 million to 150 million productive TCRbeta reads were generated by sequencing, corresponding to an average of roughly 4 million reads per sample. The study compared bulk TCRbeta repertoires from lung tumor tissue and matched distant non-tumor lung tissue of under 16 lung cancer patients. TCRbeta CDR3 sequencing was performed on a few dozen paired specimens, with one tumor sample and one normal lung sample collected per patient. Points the paper makes about the study in general: Neither the sequencing platform nor unique molecular identifiers are mentioned in the methods. TCR diversity was significantly higher in younger patients, and greater tumor TCR diversity was associated with shorter overall survival and shorter disease-free survival. Tumor tissue showed significantly higher TCR diversity (inverse Simpson) than normal lung tissue, at 431.37 vs 166.20 (P = 0.0075, Mann-Whitney U test). Only around 14 patients were in the cohort, and the authors stated that larger samples and more detailed clinical data are needed. Because peripheral blood was not sequenced, blood TCRbeta repertoires in the lung cancer patients of the study were not examined. In normal lung, the top 100 clones accounted for a significantly larger cumulative share of the repertoire than in tumor tissue.

RNA was isolated from bulk unsorted tissue, and RNA quality was assessed with a NanoDrop ND-1000 and an Agilent 2100. The donors were newly diagnosed lung cancer patients admitted for thoracic surgery in China from August to November 2014 who had not received prior chemotherapy. Anyone who had undergone radiotherapy or chemotherapy before, or who had another cancer at the same time, was left out of the study. Surgical tissue pieces of about 1-2.2 cm3 were preserved in RNAlater solution and stored at -80 °C until use. CDR1 is given as DFQATT and CDR2 as SNEGSKA, both from the germline V gene (reference sequence). Inclusive of the bounding cysteine and phenylalanine, the CDR3 is 15 residues long. The kept DNA is CDR3 alone, 45 bases in frame from the first base. Trimming takes 5 bases off V and 7 bases off J; junction bases not matched to a gene: 11. Receptor libraries were prepared by multiplex PCR. Sequencing was performed on an Illumina HiSeq 2500. Following protocols modified from ARM-PCR, the researchers constructed TCRbeta libraries through three rounds of nested PCR with primers (Table S4). Before sequencing, PCR products of 200-500 bp were cut from the gel and purified using the QIAquick gel extraction kit. For the original study's pipeline: Reads were cleaned with Trimmomatic, merged with FLASH into complete CDR3 sequences, and assigned to V(D)J germline segments with MiTCR. Clonal diversity was computed as the inverse Simpson's index with VDJtools. In-frame sequences without a premature stop codon were defined as productive reads. TCRdb cleaned the public reads at Q25 with fastp, built clones with MiXCR and kept in-frame beta chains. CDR3 protein sequences are deduplicated, and each keeps its most common genes and DNA. TCRdb's processing, not the authors', yielded these V and J calls. The sample has 200,000 to 250,000 distinct CDR3 sequences on record, roughly 70% of them singletons. Roughly a quarter of the sample belongs to the ten largest clones.

Turning to this clonotype: Its antigen is still unknown. No much larger clone is present one base from it, and per-base qualities are unavailable.

The source material was lung tumor tissue. The chain is assembled from TRBV20-1 and TRBJ1-6; 7 bases in the middle match TRBD1. The clonotype was recovered from a man in his fifties or sixties with non-small cell lung cancer. Here is the DNA: TGCAGTGCTGGACAACAGGGGATAAAGAATTCACCCCTCCACTTT. This translates into CSAGQQGIKNSPLHF.